This T cell receptor beta chain was recovered during a study of blood T cell repertoires in COVID-19. Method: immunoSEQ multiplex PCR; TCRdb's copy keeps in-frame clones and lacks some. This sample has 210,000 or so clones, with 90% found just once. V was shortened by 1 base and J by 7 bases, with 5 bases between the two germline ends. CDR1 and CDR2 from the germline V gene are MNHEY and SVGAGI. The CDR3 contains 13 residues. The sample holds one count of this clone. The source is a man aged 45 to 65 with acute or convalescent COVID-19. The sample was peripheral blood. The genes are TRBV6-5 and TRBJ1-6; no clear D. CDR3 in DNA: TGTGCCAGCAGTTACTTCGGGAATTCACCCCTCCACTTT. It encodes CASSYFGNSPLHF.